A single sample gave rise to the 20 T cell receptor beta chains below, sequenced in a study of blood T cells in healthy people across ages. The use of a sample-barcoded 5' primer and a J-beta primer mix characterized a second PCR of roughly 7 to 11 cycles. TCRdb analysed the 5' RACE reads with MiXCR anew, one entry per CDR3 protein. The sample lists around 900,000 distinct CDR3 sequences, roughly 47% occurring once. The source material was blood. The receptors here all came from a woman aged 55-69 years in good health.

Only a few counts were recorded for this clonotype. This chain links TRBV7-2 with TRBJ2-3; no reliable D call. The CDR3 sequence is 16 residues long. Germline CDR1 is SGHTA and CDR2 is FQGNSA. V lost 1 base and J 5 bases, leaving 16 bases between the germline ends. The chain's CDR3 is CASSLEGRTNLDTQYF. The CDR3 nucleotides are TGTGCCAGCAGCTTAGAAGGCCGGACCAACTTAGATACGCAGTATTTT.

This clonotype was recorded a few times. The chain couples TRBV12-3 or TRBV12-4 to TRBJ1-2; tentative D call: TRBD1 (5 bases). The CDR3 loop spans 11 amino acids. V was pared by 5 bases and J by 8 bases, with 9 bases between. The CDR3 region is CASSNYRGYTF. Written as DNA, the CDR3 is TGTGCCAGCAGTAATTACAGGGGCTACACCTTC.

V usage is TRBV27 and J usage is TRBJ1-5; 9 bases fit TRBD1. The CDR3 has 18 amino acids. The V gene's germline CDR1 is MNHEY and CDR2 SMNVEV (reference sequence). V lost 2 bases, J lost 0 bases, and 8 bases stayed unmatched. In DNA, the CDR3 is TGTGCCAGCAGTTTACGGGACAGGGAGGCATATAGCAATCAGCCCCAGCATTTT. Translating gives CASSLRDREAYSNQPQHF.

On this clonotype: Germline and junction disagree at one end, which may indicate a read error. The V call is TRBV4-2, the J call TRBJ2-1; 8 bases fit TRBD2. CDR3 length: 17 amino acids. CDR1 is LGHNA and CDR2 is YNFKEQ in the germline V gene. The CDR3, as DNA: TGTGCCAGCAGCCAAGATCCGGGGGGGAGTAGGTACAATGGGCAGTTCTTC. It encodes CASSQDPGGSRYNGQFF.

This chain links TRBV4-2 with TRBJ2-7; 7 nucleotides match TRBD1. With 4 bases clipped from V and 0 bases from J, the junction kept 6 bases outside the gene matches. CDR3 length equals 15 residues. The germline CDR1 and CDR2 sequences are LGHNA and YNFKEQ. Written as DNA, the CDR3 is TGTGCCAGCAGCCCCCAGGGGGAGAGCTCCTACGAGCAGTACTTC. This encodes CASSPQGESSYEQYF.

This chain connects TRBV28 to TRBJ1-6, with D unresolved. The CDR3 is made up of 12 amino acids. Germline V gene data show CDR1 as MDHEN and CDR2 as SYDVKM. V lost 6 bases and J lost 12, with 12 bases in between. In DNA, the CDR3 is TGTGCCAGCAGGTCAGGTGGGAGACCCCTCCACTTT. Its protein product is CASRSGGRPLHF.

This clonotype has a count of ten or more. DNA of the CDR3: TGTGCCACCAGTCTTCAGGCCGGGAGGGTGGCGGAGACCCAGTACTTC. Its translation is CATSLQAGRVAETQYF. The V and J genes are TRBV15 and TRBJ2-5, with 8 bases identical to TRBD2. V gave up 6 bases and J gave up 5 bases; unmatched junction bases: 14. The CDR3 is 16 amino acids. Germline values: CDR1 LNHNV, CDR2 YYDKDF (reference sequence).

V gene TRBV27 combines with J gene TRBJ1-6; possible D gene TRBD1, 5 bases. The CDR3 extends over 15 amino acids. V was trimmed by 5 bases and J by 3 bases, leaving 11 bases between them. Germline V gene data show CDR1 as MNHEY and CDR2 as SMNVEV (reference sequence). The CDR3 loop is CASSRQGVYNSPLHF. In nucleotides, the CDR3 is TGTGCCAGCAGTAGGCAGGGAGTCTATAATTCACCCCTCCACTTT.

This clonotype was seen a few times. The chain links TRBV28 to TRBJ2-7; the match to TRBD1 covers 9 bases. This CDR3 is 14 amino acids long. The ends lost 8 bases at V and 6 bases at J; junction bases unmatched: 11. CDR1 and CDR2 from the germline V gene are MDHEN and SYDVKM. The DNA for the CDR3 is TGTGCCAGCTCATCTCGCGGACAGGGGCGCGAGCAGTACTTC. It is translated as CASSSRGQGREQYF.

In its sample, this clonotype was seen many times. CDR3 sequence: CASAPGQGSATDTQYF. The CDR3 coding sequence is TGTGCCAGCGCTCCGGGGCAGGGGAGCGCCACAGATACGCAGTATTTT. This sequence joins TRBV7-7 and TRBJ2-3; TRBD1 might be the D (6 bases). With 8 bases removed from V and 2 bases from J, the gap between germline ends came to 20 bases. The CDR3 spans 16 residues. Germline-derived CDR1 and CDR2 are SSHAT and FNYEAQ (reference sequence).

CDR3: CASSTLGGGRNEQFF. The CDR3 DNA is TGTGCCAGCAGTACATTGGGGGGAGGGAGGAATGAGCAGTTCTTC. The V gene is TRBV28, the J gene TRBJ2-1; TRBD2 matches at 7 bases. This CDR3 region has 15 residues. With 5 bases clipped from V and 7 bases from J, the junction kept 11 bases outside the gene matches. The germline gives CDR1 MDHEN, CDR2 SYDVKM. Full variable domain (missing parts from reference TRBV28 and TRBJ2-1): DVKVTQSSRYLVKRTGEKVFLECVQDMDHENMFWYRQDPGLGLRLIYFSYDVKMKEKGDIPEGYSVSREKKERFSLILESASTNQTSMYLCASSTLGGGRNEQFFGPGTRLTVL.

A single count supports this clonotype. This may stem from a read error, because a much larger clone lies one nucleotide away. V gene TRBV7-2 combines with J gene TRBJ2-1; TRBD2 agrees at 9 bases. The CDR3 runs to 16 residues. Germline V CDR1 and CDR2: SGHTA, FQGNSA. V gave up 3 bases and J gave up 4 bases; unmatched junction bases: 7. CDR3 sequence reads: CASSFGASGAYNEQFF. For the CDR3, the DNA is TGTGCCAGCAGCTTTGGGGCTAGCGGGGCTTACAATGAGCAGTTCTTC.

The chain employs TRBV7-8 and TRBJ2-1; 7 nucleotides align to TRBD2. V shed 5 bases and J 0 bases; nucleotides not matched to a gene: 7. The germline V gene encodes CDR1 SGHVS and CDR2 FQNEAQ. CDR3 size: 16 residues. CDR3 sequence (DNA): TGTGCCAGCAGCCCGGTGGTAGCGGGCTCCTACAATGAGCAGTTCTTC. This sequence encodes CASSPVVAGSYNEQFF.

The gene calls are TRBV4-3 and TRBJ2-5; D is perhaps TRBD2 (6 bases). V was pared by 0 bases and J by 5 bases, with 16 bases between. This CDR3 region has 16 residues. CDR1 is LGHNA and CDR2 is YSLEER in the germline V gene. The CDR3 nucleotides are TGCGCCAGCAGCCAAGATGTTATAGGGGACTTGGAGACCCAGTACTTC. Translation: CASSQDVIGDLETQYF.

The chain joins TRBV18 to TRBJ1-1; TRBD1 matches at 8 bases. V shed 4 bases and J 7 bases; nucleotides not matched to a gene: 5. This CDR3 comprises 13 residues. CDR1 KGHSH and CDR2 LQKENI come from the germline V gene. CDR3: CASSRGQDVEAFF. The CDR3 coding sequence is TGTGCCAGCTCACGGGGACAGGACGTTGAAGCTTTCTTT.

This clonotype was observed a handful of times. The DNA of the CDR3 is TGTGCCAGCAGCCGCGGGACAGTGGATCGAGGGACCCAGTACTTC. Encoded protein: CASSRGTVDRGTQYF. V is TRBV7-9 and J is TRBJ2-5; D possibly corresponds to TRBD1 (7 bases). V lost 5 bases to trimming and J lost 7 bases, with 20 bases between them. Germline CDR1 SEHNR, CDR2 FQNEAQ (reference sequence). This CDR3 contains 15 residues. Supplemented by reference TRBV7-9 and TRBJ2-5, the full variable domain reads DTGVSQNPRHKITKRGQNVTFRCDPISEHNRLYWYRQTLGQGPEFLTYFQNEAQLEKSRLLSDRFSAERPKGSFSTLEIQRTEQGDSAMYLCASSRGTVDRGTQYFGPGTRLLVL.

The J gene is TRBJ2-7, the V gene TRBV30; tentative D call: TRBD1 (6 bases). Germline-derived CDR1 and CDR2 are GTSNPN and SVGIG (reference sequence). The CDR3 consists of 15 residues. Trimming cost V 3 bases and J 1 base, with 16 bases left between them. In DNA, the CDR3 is TGTGCCTGGAGCCCCGGGACAAGTCATTCCTACGAGCAGTACTTC. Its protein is CAWSPGTSHSYEQYF.

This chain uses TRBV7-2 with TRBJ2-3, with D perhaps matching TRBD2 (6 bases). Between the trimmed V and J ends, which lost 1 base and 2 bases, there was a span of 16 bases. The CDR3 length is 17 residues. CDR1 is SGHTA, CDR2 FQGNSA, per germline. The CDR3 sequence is CASSLVGGSGNTDTQYF. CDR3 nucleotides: TGTGCCAGCAGCTTAGTAGGCGGTAGCGGAAACACAGATACGCAGTATTTT.

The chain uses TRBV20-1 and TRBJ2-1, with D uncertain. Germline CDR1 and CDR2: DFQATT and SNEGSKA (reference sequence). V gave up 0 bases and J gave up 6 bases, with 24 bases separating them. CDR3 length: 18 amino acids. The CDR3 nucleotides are TGCAGTGCTAGAGACCTAGGTCGTATCGGTGAATTTAGCAATGAGCAGTTCTTC. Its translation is CSARDLGRIGEFSNEQFF.

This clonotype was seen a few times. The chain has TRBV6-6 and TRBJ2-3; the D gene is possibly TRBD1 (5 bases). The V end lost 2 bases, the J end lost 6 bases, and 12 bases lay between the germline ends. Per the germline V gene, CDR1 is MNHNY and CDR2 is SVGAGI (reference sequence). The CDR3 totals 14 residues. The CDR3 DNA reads TGTGCCAGCAGTTACGGGCAGGGTCTTGATACGCAGTATTTT. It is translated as CASSYGQGLDTQYF.